These 29 T cell receptor beta chains came from one sample sequenced in a study of beta chain features in type 1 diabetes. Findings of the study overall: Type 1 diabetes patients had moderately but significantly shorter TCRB CDR3s in all four CD4+ subsets.

No antigen is known for these receptors. The authors reverse transcribed all of the isolated RNA, so sequencing captured expressed TCRB transcripts. Profiling relied on immunoSEQ multiplex PCR, and the TCRdb table lists in-frame clones only, not all of them. Here the sample spans about 340,000 clones, approximately 15% being singletons. Sequenced input: naive CD4+ T cells from blood. The receptors derive from a woman under 30 with type 1 diabetes.

In the case of this clone: The sample carries other DNA sequences with the same CDR3. V is TRBV5-1 and J is TRBJ2-1; TRBD2 aligns across 14 bases. The CDR3 totals 15 residues. The V gene's germline CDR1 is SGHRS and CDR2 YFSETQ. V was clipped by 4 bases and J by 4 bases; unmatched bases: 1. CDR3 loop: CASSGTSGSYNEQFF. CDR3 DNA: TGCGCCAGCAGCGGGACTAGCGGGAGTTACAATGAGCAGTTCTTC. Supplemented by reference TRBV5-1 and TRBJ2-1, the full variable domain reads KAGVTQTPRYLIKTRGQQVTLSCSPISGHRSVSWYQQTPGQGLQFLFEYFSETQRNKGNFPGRFSGRQFSNSRSEMNVSTLELGDSALYLCASSGTSGSYNEQFFGPGTRLTVL.

The J gene is TRBJ2-1, the V gene TRBV5-1; weak D call: TRBD2 (6 bases). Germline CDR1 is SGHRS and CDR2 is YFSETQ. Trimming took 4 bases from V and 5 from J, leaving 16 bases between them. This CDR3 has 15 amino acids. CDR3 loop: CASSPTRPRDNEQFF. The DNA of the CDR3 is TGCGCCAGCAGCCCGACTAGGCCCAGGGACAATGAGCAGTTCTTC. The full variable domain, in which reference TRBV5-1 and TRBJ2-1 provide the parts outside the CDR3, is KAGVTQTPRYLIKTRGQQVTLSCSPISGHRSVSWYQQTPGQGLQFLFEYFSETQRNKGNFPGRFSGRQFSNSRSEMNVSTLELGDSALYLCASSPTRPRDNEQFFGPGTRLTVL.

The J gene is TRBJ2-7, the V gene TRBV2; TRBD1 matches at 7 bases. This CDR3 is 15 amino acids long. Germline V CDR1 and CDR2: SNHLY, FYNNEI. Trimming removed 6 bases from V and 0 bases from J; junction bases left unmatched: 8. Here the CDR3 reads CASSSGTATSYEQYV. The CDR3 DNA follows: TGTGCCAGCAGCTCCGGGACAGCTACCTCCTACGAGCAGTACGTC.

This clone was observed a handful of times. The genes are TRBV11-2 and TRBJ2-7, with D possibly matching TRBD1 (6 bases). The V end lost 4 bases, the J end lost 2 bases, and 18 bases lay between the germline ends. CDR3 length: 16 amino acids. Germline-derived CDR1 and CDR2 are SGHAT and FQNNGV. The chain's CDR3 is CASSSHLRTAPYEQYV. The CDR3 nucleotides read TGTGCCAGCAGCTCCCACCTCCGGACAGCCCCCTACGAGCAGTACGTC.

This clone was detected only a few times. The CDR3 sequence is CASSADSSKETQYF. The CDR3 coding sequence is TGCGCCAGCAGTGCCGACAGCTCGAAAGAGACCCAGTACTTC. The V gene is TRBV10-1, the J gene TRBJ2-5, with TRBD1 as a possible D gene (5 bases). The CDR3 totals 14 residues. CDR1 and CDR2 (germline): WNHNN, SYGVQD (reference sequence). V was trimmed by 4 bases and J by 3 bases, leaving 12 bases between them.

This clone has more than one count but fewer than ten. V usage is TRBV9 and J usage is TRBJ2-7; D gene unclear. The CDR3 consists of 14 residues. The V end was cut by 3 bases, the J end by 3 bases, with 13 bases between. Germline V gene data show CDR1 as SGDLS and CDR2 as YYNGEE. In DNA, the CDR3 is TGTGCCAGCAGCGCCACGGTTACGAGCTACGAGCAGTACTTC. Translating gives CASSATVTSYEQYF. The full variable domain, with the rest looked up from reference TRBV9 and TRBJ2-7, is DSGVTQTPKHLITATGQRVTLRCSPRSGDLSVYWYQQSLDQGLQFLIQYYNGEERAKGNILERFSAQQFPDLHSELNLSSLELGDSALYFCASSATVTSYEQYFGPGTRLTVT.

There are a few counts of this clone. The genes are TRBV2 and TRBJ1-2; D remains unclear. The length of the CDR3 is 15 residues. The germline V gene has CDR1 SNHLY and CDR2 FYNNEI. V dropped 0 bases and J dropped 3 bases, with 11 bases sitting between them. CDR3 sequence reads: CASSEARETYYGYTF. CDR3 DNA: TGTGCCAGCAGTGAAGCAAGGGAGACCTACTATGGCTACACCTTC. The variable domain in full, with the rest retrieved from reference TRBV2 and TRBJ1-2, is EPEVTQTPSHQVTQMGQEVILRCVPISNHLYFYWYRQILGQKVEFLVSFYNNEISEKSEIFDDQFSVERPDGSNFTLKIRSTKLEDSAMYFCASSEARETYYGYTFGSGTRLTVV.

This clone was seen many times. The chain uses TRBV7-2 and TRBJ2-3; D remains unclear. CDR1 and CDR2 (germline): SGHTA, FQGNSA. Trimming left V 10 bases short and J 1 base short, with 9 bases between. This CDR3 has 12 amino acids. The CDR3 bases are TGTGCCACCGCCCGAGGCACAGATACGCAGTATTTT. It encodes CATARGTDTQYF.

The rearrangement joins TRBV28 to TRBJ2-7; possible D gene TRBD2, 6 bases. In germline, CDR1 is MDHEN, CDR2 SYDVKM. Between the trimmed V and J ends, which lost 8 bases and 7 bases, there was a span of 21 bases. CDR3 length equals 14 residues. CDR3 region: CASGTGSPTLEQYF. DNA of the CDR3: TGTGCCAGCGGTACCGGGAGTCCCACACTGGAGCAGTACTTC. Complete variable domain (other parts from reference TRBV28 and TRBJ2-7): DVKVTQSSRYLVKRTGEKVFLECVQDMDHENMFWYRQDPGLGLRLIYFSYDVKMKEKGDIPEGYSVSREKKERFSLILESASTNQTSMYLCASGTGSPTLEQYFGPGTRLTVT.

This clone has just a few counts. The rearrangement links TRBV25-1 to TRBJ2-7; 10 bases are shared with TRBD1. Trimming at V came to 2 bases and at J to 6 bases, leaving 13 bases not matched to a gene. The germline V gene has CDR1 MGHDK and CDR2 SYGVNS. CDR3 length equals 17 residues. The CDR3 bases are TGTGCCAGCAGTGAAATTAGGGACAGGGGACGGGGGTGCGAGCAGTACGTC. This gives the protein CASSEIRDRGRGCEQYV.

The chain recombines TRBV19 with TRBJ2-2; TRBD2 matches 15 bases. Germline assignment: CDR1 LNHDA and CDR2 SQIVND (reference sequence). The trim removed 11 bases at V and 4 bases at J, leaving 8 bases unmatched. This CDR3 is 16 amino acids long. The CDR3 reads CASGTSGRRGTGELFF. The CDR3 region has the DNA TGTGCCTCTGGGACTAGCGGGAGGCGGGGCACCGGGGAGCTGTTTTTT.

A few counts support this clone. The chain employs TRBV9 and TRBJ2-3; 13 bases fit TRBD2. Germline-derived CDR1 and CDR2 are SGDLS and YYNGEE. The CDR3 has 19 residues. Trimming removed 4 bases from V and 2 bases from J; junction bases left unmatched: 13. CDR3 in DNA: TGTGCCAGCAGCCCGGGACTAGCGGGAAGGGCACCTCCCACAGATACGCAGTATTTT. It codes for CASSPGLAGRAPPTDTQYF. Using reference TRBV9 and TRBJ2-3 for the parts outside the CDR3, the full variable domain is DSGVTQTPKHLITATGQRVTLRCSPRSGDLSVYWYQQSLDQGLQFLIQYYNGEERAKGNILERFSAQQFPDLHSELNLSSLELGDSALYFCASSPGLAGRAPPTDTQYFGPGTRLTVL.

This clone was seen at least ten times. The chain carries TRBV4-2 and TRBJ2-7; D remains ambiguous. The CDR3 has 12 residues. CDR1 is LGHNA and CDR2 is YNFKEQ in the germline V gene. V was cut by 2 bases and J by 6 bases, with 8 bases left in between. The CDR3 sequence is CASSQSRGEQYF. The CDR3, as DNA: TGTGCCAGCAGCCAAAGCAGAGGCGAGCAGTACTTC.

This clone was seen only a few times. V gene TRBV7-9 combines with J gene TRBJ2-2, with 10 positions matching TRBD1. CDR1 is SEHNR and CDR2 is FQNEAQ in the germline V gene (reference sequence). CDR3 length equals 15 residues. Trimming took 4 bases from V and 4 from J; bases not matched to a gene: 3. The CDR3 loop reads CASSYGTGVTGELFF. CDR3 nucleotide sequence: TGTGCCAGCAGCTATGGGACAGGGGTCACCGGGGAGCTGTTTTTT. The variable domain in full, with the rest retrieved from reference TRBV7-9 and TRBJ2-2, is DTGVSQNPRHKITKRGQNVTFRCDPISEHNRLYWYRQTLGQGPEFLTYFQNEAQLEKSRLLSDRFSAERPKGSFSTLEIQRTEQGDSAMYLCASSYGTGVTGELFFGEGSRLTVL.

The chain couples TRBV5-1 to TRBJ2-5, with TRBD2 identical over 7 bases. J gave up 4 bases and V 4 bases, and 13 bases lay outside the gene matches. CDR3 length: 16 residues. The V gene's germline CDR1 is SGHRS and CDR2 YFSETQ. The CDR3 reads CASSKGGSGSRETQYF. The CDR3 nucleotides read TGCGCCAGCAGCAAAGGTGGTAGCGGGTCTAGAGAGACCCAGTACTTC.

This chain connects TRBV7-2 to TRBJ2-1; D is unclear. The CDR3 runs 15 residues. Germline V lookup: CDR1 SGHTA, CDR2 FQGNSA. Trimming took 1 base from V and 0 from J, leaving 7 bases between them. CDR3: CASSLGGDSYNEQFF. The CDR3 DNA reads as TGTGCCAGCAGCTTAGGCGGAGACTCCTACAATGAGCAGTTCTTC. The full variable domain, its missing parts supplied by reference TRBV7-2 and TRBJ2-1, is GAGVSQSPSNKVTEKGKDVELRCDPISGHTALYWYRQSLGQGLEFLIYFQGNSAPDKSGLPSDRFSAERTGGSVSTLTIQRTQQEDSAVYLCASSLGGDSYNEQFFGPGTRLTVL.

CDR3 loop: CASSFNLGAQGDTQYF. In DNA, the CDR3 is TGCGCCAGCAGCTTTAATTTAGGGGCCCAAGGGGATACGCAGTATTTT. V gene TRBV5-1 combines with J gene TRBJ2-3, with a weak D call TRBD1 (5 bases). Germline V gene sequence: CDR1 SGHRS, CDR2 YFSETQ. V was trimmed by 2 bases and J by 6 bases, leaving 19 bases between them. The CDR3 loop spans 16 amino acids.

This clone was seen a few times. This chain links TRBV28 with TRBJ2-7; 7 positions agree with TRBD2. The germline CDR1 and CDR2 sequences are MDHEN and SYDVKM. After removal of 4 bases from V and 5 bases from J, the junction contained 8 bases not matched to a gene. The CDR3 is 14 residues long. CDR3 amino acids: CASSWGGSTNEQYF. The CDR3 DNA follows: TGTGCCAGCAGTTGGGGCGGGAGTACAAACGAGCAGTACTTC.

This clone was seen a few times. The chain carries TRBV19 and TRBJ1-5, with D perhaps matching TRBD1 (6 bases). Between the trimmed V and J ends, which lost 5 bases and 1 base, there was a span of 18 bases. Germline CDR1 is LNHDA and CDR2 is SQIVND (reference sequence). The CDR3 is 17 amino acids. For the CDR3, the DNA is TGTGCCAGTAGTGTTATTACAGGGTATAACAGCAATCAGCCCCAGCATTTT. This gives the protein CASSVITGYNSNQPQHF.

The rearrangement links TRBV10-3 to TRBJ2-1, with 9 nucleotides matching TRBD1. CDR1 is ENHRY, CDR2 SYGVKD, per germline. The CDR3 covers 13 residues. Germline trimming cut 10 bases from V and 7 bases from J; bases unmatched to any gene: 8. DNA for the CDR3: TGTGCCACCACAGGAGGACAGGGGAATGAGCAGTTCTTC. It specifies CATTGGQGNEQFF.

In regard to this clone: A read error may account for a junction end that differs from germline. The genes are TRBV5-6 and TRBJ1-1; D is undetermined. Germline CDR1 SGHDT, CDR2 YYEEEE. CDR3 length: 15 residues. The CDR3 nucleotides are TGTGCCAGCAGCTTGCGTCGAGCTTCGAACCCTGAAGCTTTCTTT. Translated, it gives CASSLRRASNPEAFF.

The chain has TRBV30 and TRBJ1-4; unclear D gene. CDR1 GTSNPN and CDR2 SVGIG come from the germline V gene (reference sequence). This CDR3 region has 14 residues. Trimming took off 2 bases at V and 0 bases at J, with 7 bases between the two ends. CDR3 amino acids: CAWSTTATNEKLFF. CDR3 bases: TGTGCCTGGAGTACAACAGCAACTAATGAAAAACTGTTTTTT.

This clone was counted a few times. CDR3 nucleotide sequence: TGTGCCAGCAGCCCCCGGGACAGGGGGCTTGAGACCCAGTACTTC. Its translation: CASSPRDRGLETQYF. This rearrangement joins TRBV7-6 to TRBJ2-5; 12 bases align to TRBD1. The germline V gene has CDR1 SGHVS and CDR2 FNYEAQ. V gave up 5 bases and J gave up 5 bases; unmatched junction bases: 6. This CDR3 spans 15 amino acids.

This clone has more than one count but fewer than ten. The V call is TRBV28, the J call TRBJ2-1; 9 positions match TRBD2. The CDR3 is made up of 13 amino acids. V dropped 6 bases and J dropped 7; count of bases not matched to a gene: 4. Germline loops: CDR1 MDHEN, CDR2 SYDVKM. CDR3 in amino acids: CASRRLAANEQFF. In DNA form, the CDR3 reads TGTGCCAGCAGGAGACTAGCGGCGAATGAGCAGTTCTTC.

This clone was found a few times. The chain links TRBV11-3 to TRBJ2-7, with D perhaps TRBD2 (6 bases). The CDR3 sequence is 14 residues long. Germline CDR1 SGHNT, CDR2 YENEEA. V was clipped by 5 bases and J by 2 bases, with 13 bases between them. The CDR3 sequence: CASSLLDYPYEQYV. In nucleotides, the CDR3 is TGTGCCAGCAGCCTCCTGGACTACCCCTACGAGCAGTACGTC.

This sequence joins TRBV7-9 and TRBJ2-5, with TRBD2 matching 7 bases. The germline V gene encodes CDR1 SEHNR and CDR2 FQNEAQ (reference sequence). The CDR3 spans 15 residues. V gave up 4 bases and J gave up 4 bases; unmatched junction bases: 9. CDR3 region: CASSYVAGFLETQYF. Written as DNA, the CDR3 is TGTGCCAGCAGCTACGTAGCGGGCTTTCTAGAGACCCAGTACTTC.

The chain combines TRBV2 with TRBJ1-1; 8 nucleotides agree with TRBD1. This CDR3 has 13 residues. Trimming cost V 7 bases and J 5 bases; bases outside gene matches: 6. Germline CDR1 reads SNHLY; CDR2 reads FYNNEI. The CDR3 protein is CASMGQAWTEAFF. The CDR3 bases are TGTGCCAGCATGGGACAGGCCTGGACTGAAGCTTTCTTT. Drawing the rest from reference TRBV2 and TRBJ1-1, the complete variable domain is EPEVTQTPSHQVTQMGQEVILRCVPISNHLYFYWYRQILGQKVEFLVSFYNNEISEKSEIFDDQFSVERPDGSNFTLKIRSTKLEDSAMYFCASMGQAWTEAFFGQGTRLTVV.

The chain uses TRBV2 and TRBJ2-4; TRBD2 matches 7 bases. The CDR3 length is 18 residues. Per the germline V gene, CDR1 is SNHLY and CDR2 is FYNNEI. The V gene end was trimmed by 7 bases and the J gene end by 0 bases; junction bases not matched to a gene: 15. The CDR3 DNA reads TGTGCCAGCACCCAAGGGAGGGAGGAGGTTTTAGCCAAAAACATTCAGTACTTC. Encoded protein: CASTQGREEVLAKNIQYF.

This rearrangement joins TRBV2 to TRBJ1-5; TRBD1 matches at 8 bases. CDR1 is SNHLY and CDR2 is FYNNEI in the germline V gene. CDR3 size: 13 residues. V lost 6 bases and J lost 6; bases outside the gene matches: 4. The DNA for the CDR3 is TGTGCCAGCAGACCAGGGGGCGGTCAGCCCCAGCATTTT. This sequence encodes CASRPGGGQPQHF.